This T cell receptor beta chain was captured in a study of brain T cells in children with intractable seizures. Profiled with immunoSEQ multiplex PCR; TCRdb holds only in-frame clones, not every one. The sample records roughly 120,000 clones, roughly 94% being singletons. Sequencing was limited to surgery cases with top T cell transcript signatures in brain tissue. Trimming took 3 bases from V and 0 from J, leaving 10 bases between them. Per germline, CDR1 MDHEN and CDR2 SYDVKM. This CDR3 comprises 15 residues. This sample comprised peripheral blood, obtained at surgery. The chain has TRBV28 and TRBJ2-3; D is ambiguous. The TCR comes from a boy in the first two years of life with hemimegalencephaly and intractable seizures. CDR3 sequence reads: CASSFLVQSTDTQYF. The CDR3 DNA is TGTGCCAGCAGTTTTCTTGTCCAGAGCACAGATACGCAGTATTTT.